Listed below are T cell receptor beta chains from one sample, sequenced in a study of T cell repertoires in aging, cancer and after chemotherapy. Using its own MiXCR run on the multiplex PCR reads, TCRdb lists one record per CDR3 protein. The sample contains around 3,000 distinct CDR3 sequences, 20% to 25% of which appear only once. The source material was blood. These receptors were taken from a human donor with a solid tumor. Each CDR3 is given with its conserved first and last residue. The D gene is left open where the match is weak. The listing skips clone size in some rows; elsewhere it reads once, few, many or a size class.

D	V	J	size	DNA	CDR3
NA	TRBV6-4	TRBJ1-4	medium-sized	TGTGCCAGCAGTGTCAGGGCAGGAAGGAATGAAAAACTGTTTTTT	CASSVRAGRNEKLFF
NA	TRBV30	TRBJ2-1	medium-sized	TGTGCCTGGAGTAAAGACCACTATCCCTACAATGAGCAGTTCTTC	CAWSKDHYPYNEQFF
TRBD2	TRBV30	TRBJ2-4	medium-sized	TGTGCCTCTTCGACTAGCTCCCTGGGCATTCAGTACTTC	CASSTSSLGIQYF
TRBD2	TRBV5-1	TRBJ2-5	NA	TGCGCCAGCAGCCTCCTGACTAGCGGGCAAGAGACCCAGTACTTC	CASSLLTSGQETQYF
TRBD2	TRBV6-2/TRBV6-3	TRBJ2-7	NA	TGTGCCAGCAGTTGGACTAGCGGCTCCTACGAGCAGTACTTC	CASSWTSGSYEQYF
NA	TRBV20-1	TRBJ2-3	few	TGCAGTGCTAGGGGCACAGATACGCAGTATTTT	CSARGTDTQYF
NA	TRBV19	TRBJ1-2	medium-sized	TGTGCCAGTAGTCCCCGGGGGGGGGCGTTCAGTGGCTACACCTTC	CASSPRGGAFSGYTF
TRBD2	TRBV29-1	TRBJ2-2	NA	TGCAGCGTTGAAGCGGGAGGGCCGAGCACCGGGGAGCTGTTTTTT	CSVEAGGPSTGELFF
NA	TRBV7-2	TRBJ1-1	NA	TGTGCCAGCAGCTTAGTACGGAACACTGAAGCTTTCTTT	CASSLVRNTEAFF
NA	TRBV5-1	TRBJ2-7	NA	TGCGCCAGCAGCTTCAGGGGCTCGGAGGGGCCCTACGAGCAGTACTTC	CASSFRGSEGPYEQYF
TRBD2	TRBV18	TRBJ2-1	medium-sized	TGTGCCAGCTCACCATCTCTGTTACTAGCGGGGGGCTACAATGAGCAGTTCTTC	CASSPSLLLAGGYNEQFF
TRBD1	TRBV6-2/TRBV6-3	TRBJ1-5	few	TGTGCCAGCAGGCCCTGGGACAGAAATCAGCCCCAGCATTTT	CASRPWDRNQPQHF
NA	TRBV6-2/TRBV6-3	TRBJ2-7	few	TGTGCCAGCAGTGCCGTTACCTACGAGCAGTACTTC	CASSAVTYEQYF
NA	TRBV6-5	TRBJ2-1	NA	NA	CASSSKGPRYSYEQYFGPGNEQFF
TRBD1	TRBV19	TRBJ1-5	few	TGTGCCAGTAATTTCGAGGCAGGGGGCGCGTCCGTTAATCAGCCCCAGCATTTT	CASNFEAGGASVNQPQHF
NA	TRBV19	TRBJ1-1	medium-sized	TGTGCCAGTAGTATAAGGGGGAACACTGAAGCTTTCTTT	CASSIRGNTEAFF
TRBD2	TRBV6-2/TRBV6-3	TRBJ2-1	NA	TGTGCCAGCAGTTACAAAAGGGGCGGGAGCTCCTACAATGAGCAGTTCTTC	CASSYKRGGSSYNEQFF
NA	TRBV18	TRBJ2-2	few	TGTGCCAGCTCACCGCGGGGACTCCCGGAGGAGCTGTTTTTT	CASSPRGLPEELFF
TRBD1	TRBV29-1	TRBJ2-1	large	TGCAGCGGTAGGGACAGCGACAATGAGCAGTTCTTC	CSGRDSDNEQFF
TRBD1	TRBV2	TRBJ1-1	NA	TGTGCCAGCAGTGAACAGGGGGCGGGGAACACTGAAGCTTTCTTT	CASSEQGAGNTEAFF
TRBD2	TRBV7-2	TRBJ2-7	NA	TGTGCCAGCAGCTTAGAATCTAGCGGTTCCTACGAGCAGTACTTC	CASSLESSGSYEQYF
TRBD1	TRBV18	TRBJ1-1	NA	TGTGCCAGCTCACCGAACAGGGGGAACACTGAAGCTTTCTTT	CASSPNRGNTEAFF
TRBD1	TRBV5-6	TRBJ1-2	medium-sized	TGTGCCAGCAGCTTGGAGATTTTGACAGGGGGAAGTGGCTACACCTTC	CASSLEILTGGSGYTF
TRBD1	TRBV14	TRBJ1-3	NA	TGTGCCAGCAGCCATGGACAGGGGTCACGTAGCTCTGGAAACACCATATATTTT	CASSHGQGSRSSGNTIYF
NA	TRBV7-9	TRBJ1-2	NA	TGTGCCAGCAGCTTAGCCAGGGGATGGGATGGCTACACCTTC	CASSLARGWDGYTF
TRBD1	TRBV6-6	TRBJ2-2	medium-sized	TGTGCCAGCAGTTACCAGACAGGGACCGGGGAGCTGTTTTTT	CASSYQTGTGELFF
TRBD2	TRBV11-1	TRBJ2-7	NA	TGTGCCAGCAGCTTAGTGACTAGCGGCGAGCAGTACTTC	CASSLVTSGEQYF